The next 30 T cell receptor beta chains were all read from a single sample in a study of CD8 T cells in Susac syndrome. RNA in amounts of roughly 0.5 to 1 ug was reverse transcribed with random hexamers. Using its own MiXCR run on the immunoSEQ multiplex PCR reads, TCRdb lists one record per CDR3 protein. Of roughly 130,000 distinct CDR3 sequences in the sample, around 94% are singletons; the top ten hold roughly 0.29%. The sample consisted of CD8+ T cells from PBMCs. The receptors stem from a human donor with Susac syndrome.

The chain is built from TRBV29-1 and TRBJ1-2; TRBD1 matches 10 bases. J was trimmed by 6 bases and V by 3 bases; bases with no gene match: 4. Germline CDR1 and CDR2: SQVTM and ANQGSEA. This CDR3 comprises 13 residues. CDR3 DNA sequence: TGCAGCGTTGATCTGGGGACAGGGGATGGCTACACCTTC. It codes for CSVDLGTGDGYTF.

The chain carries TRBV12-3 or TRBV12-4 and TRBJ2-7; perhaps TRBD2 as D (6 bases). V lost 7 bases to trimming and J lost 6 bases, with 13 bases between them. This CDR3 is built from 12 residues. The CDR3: CASTWGEGEQYF. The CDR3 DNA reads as TGTGCCAGCACCTGGGGGGAAGGCGAGCAGTACTTC.

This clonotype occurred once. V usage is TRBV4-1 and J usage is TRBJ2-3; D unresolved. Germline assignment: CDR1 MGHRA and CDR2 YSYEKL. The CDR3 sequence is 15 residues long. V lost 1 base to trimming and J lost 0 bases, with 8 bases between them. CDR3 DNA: TGCGCCAGCAGCCAAGCTCGGGCGAGCACAGATACGCAGTATTTT. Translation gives CASSQARASTDTQYF.

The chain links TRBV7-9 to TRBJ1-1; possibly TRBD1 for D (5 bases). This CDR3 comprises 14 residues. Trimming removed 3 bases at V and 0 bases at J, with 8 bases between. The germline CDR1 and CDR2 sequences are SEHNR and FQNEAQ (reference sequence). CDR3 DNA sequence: TGTGCCAGCAGCTTGAAGACAGTGAACACTGAAGCTTTCTTT. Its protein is CASSLKTVNTEAFF.

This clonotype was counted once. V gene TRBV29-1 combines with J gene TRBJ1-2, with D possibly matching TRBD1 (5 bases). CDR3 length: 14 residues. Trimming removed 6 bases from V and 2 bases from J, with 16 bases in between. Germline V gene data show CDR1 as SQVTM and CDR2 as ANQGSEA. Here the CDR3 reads CSVRGGSTNYGYTF. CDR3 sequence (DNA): TGCAGCGTCCGTGGGGGGTCAACCAACTATGGCTACACCTTC.

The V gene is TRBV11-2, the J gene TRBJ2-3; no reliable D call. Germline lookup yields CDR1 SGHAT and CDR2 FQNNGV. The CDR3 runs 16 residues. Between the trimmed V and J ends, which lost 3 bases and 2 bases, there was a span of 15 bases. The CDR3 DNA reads TGTGCCAGCAGCTTGATTTATGGGGTAATCACAGATACGCAGTATTTT. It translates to CASSLIYGVITDTQYF.

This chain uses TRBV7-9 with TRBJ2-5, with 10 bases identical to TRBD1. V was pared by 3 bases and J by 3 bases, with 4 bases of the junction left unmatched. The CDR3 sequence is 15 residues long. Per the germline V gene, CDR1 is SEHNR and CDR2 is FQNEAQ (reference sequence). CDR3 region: CASSFGQGGEETQYF. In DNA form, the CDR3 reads TGTGCCAGCAGCTTTGGACAGGGGGGTGAAGAGACCCAGTACTTC.

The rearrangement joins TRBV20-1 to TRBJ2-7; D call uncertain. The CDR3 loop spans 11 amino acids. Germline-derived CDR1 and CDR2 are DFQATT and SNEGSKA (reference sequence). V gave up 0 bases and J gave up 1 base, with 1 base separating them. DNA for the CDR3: TGCAGTGCTAGAGAGTCCTACGAGCAGTACTTC. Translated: CSARESYEQYF.

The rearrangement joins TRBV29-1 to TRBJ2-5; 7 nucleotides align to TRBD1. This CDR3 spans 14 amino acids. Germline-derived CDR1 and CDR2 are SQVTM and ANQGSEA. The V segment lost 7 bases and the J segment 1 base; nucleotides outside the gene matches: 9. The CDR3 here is CSAADRVGQETQYF. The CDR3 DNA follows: TGCAGCGCCGCCGACAGGGTAGGCCAAGAGACCCAGTACTTC.

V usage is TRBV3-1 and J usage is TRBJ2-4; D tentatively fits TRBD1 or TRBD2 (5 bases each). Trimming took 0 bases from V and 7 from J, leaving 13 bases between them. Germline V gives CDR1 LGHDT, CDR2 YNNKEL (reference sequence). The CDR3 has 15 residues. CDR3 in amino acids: CASSQDRQGVNIQYF. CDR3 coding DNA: TGTGCCAGCAGCCAAGATAGGCAGGGAGTGAACATTCAGTACTTC.

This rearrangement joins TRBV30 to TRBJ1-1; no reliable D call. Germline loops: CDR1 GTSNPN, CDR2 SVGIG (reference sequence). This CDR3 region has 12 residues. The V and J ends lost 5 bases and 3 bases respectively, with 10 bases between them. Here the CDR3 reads CAWLRLDTEAFF. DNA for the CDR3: TGTGCCTGGCTACGGCTGGACACTGAAGCTTTCTTT. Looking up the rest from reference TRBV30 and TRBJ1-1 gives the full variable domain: SQTIHQWPATLVQPVGSPLSLECTVEGTSNPNLYWYRQAAGRGLQLLFYSVGIGQISSEVPQNLSASRPQDRQFILSSKKLLLSDSGFYLCAWLRLDTEAFFGQGTRLTVV.

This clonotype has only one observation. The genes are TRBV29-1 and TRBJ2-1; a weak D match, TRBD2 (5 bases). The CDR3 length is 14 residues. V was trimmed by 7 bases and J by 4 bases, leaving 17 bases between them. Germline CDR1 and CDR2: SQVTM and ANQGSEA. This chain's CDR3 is CSALAQANYNEQFF. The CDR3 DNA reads TGCAGCGCGTTAGCGCAGGCGAATTACAATGAGCAGTTCTTC.

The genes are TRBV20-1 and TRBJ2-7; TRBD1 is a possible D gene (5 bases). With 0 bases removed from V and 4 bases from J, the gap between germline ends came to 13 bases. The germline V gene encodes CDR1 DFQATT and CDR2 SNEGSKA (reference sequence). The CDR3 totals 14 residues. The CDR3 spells CSARDGQGLYEQYF. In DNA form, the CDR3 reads TGCAGTGCTAGAGATGGGCAGGGCCTATACGAGCAGTACTTC.

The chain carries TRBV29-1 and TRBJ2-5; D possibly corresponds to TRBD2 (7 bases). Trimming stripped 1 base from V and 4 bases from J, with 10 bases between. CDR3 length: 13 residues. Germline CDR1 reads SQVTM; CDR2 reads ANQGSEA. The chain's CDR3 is CSVEVGGAETQYF. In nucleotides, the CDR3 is TGCAGCGTTGAAGTAGGGGGGGCAGAGACCCAGTACTTC.

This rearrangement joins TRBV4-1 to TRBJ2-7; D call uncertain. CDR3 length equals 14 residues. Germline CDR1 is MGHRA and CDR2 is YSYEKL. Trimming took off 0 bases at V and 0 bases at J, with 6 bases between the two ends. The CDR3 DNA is TGCGCCAGCAGCCAAGAGTCCTCCTCCTACGAGCAGTACTTC. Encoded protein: CASSQESSSYEQYF.

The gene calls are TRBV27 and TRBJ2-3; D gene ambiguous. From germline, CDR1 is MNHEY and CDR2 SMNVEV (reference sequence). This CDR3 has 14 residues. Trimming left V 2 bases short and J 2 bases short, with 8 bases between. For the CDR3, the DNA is TGTGCCAGCAGTTTAGGGTCAAACACAGATACGCAGTATTTT. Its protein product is CASSLGSNTDTQYF.

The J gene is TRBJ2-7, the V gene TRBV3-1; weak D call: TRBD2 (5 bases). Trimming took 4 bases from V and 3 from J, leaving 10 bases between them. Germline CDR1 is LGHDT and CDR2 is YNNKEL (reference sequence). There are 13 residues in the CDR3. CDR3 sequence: CASSPGLYYEQYF. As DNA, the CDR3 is TGTGCCAGCAGCCCCGGACTTTACTACGAGCAGTACTTC.

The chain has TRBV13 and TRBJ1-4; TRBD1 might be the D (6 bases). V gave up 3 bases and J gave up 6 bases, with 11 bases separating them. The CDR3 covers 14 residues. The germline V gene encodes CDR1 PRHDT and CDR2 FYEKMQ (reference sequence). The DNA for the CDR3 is TGTGCCAGCAGCTTTAAAGGGGGATATGAAAAACTGTTTTTT. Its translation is CASSFKGGYEKLFF.

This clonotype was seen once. The CDR3 reads CASRGGGNSPLHF. As DNA, the CDR3 is TGCGCCAGCAGAGGGGGGGGAAATTCACCCCTCCACTTT. The V gene is TRBV4-1, the J gene TRBJ1-6; tentatively, D is TRBD1 (6 bases). This CDR3 contains 13 residues. CDR1 is MGHRA and CDR2 is YSYEKL in the germline V gene. Trimming cost V 6 bases and J 7 bases, with 10 bases left between them.

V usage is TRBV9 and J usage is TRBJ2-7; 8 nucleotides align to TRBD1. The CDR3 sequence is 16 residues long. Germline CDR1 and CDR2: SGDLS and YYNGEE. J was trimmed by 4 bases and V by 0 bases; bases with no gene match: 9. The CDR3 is CASSVGGQEAVYEQYF. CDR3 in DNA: TGTGCCAGCAGCGTAGGGGGACAGGAGGCCGTGTACGAGCAGTACTTC.

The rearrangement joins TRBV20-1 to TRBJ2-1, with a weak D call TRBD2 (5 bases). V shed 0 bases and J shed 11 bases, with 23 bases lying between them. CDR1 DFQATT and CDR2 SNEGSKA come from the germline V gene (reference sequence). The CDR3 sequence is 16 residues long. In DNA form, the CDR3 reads TGCAGTGCTAGAGAGCCCCGAACTAGAGGACCCGCAAAGCAGTTCTTC. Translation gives CSAREPRTRGPAKQFF.

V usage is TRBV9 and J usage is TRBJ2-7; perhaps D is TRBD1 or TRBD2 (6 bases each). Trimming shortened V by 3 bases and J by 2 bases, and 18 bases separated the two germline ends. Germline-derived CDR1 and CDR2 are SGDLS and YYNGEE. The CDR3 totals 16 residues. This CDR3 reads CASSEGGSPATYEQYF. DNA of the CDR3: TGTGCCAGCAGCGAGGGGGGTTCGCCGGCTACCTACGAGCAGTACTTC.

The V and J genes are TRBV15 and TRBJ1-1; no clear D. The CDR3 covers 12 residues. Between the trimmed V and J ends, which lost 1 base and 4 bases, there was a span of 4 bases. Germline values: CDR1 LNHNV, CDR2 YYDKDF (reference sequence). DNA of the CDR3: TGTGCCACCAGCAGAGGAGGCACTGAAGCTTTCTTT. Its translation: CATSRGGTEAFF.

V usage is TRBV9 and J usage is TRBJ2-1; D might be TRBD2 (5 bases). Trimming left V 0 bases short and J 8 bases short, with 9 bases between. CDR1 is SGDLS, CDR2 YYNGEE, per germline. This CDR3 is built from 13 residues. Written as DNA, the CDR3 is TGTGCCAGCAGCGTAGAAATGGAGGATGAGCAGTTCTTC. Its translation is CASSVEMEDEQFF.

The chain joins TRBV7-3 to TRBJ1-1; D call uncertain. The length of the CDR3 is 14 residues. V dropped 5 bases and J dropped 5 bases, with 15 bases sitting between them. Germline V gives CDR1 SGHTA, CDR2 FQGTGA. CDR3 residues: CASSPTAGWTEAFF. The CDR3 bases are TGTGCCAGCAGCCCAACGGCGGGTTGGACTGAAGCTTTCTTT.

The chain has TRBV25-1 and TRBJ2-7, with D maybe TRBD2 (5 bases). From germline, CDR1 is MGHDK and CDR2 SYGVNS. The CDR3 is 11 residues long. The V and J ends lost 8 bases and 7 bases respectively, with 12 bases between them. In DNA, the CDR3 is TGTGCCAGCGGAGTTTCGGGGGAGCAGTACTTC. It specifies CASGVSGEQYF.

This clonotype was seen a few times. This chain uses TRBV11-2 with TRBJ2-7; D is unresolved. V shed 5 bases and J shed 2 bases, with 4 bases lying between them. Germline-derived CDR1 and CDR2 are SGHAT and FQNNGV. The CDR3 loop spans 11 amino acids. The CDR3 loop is CASSPAYEQYF. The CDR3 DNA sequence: TGTGCCAGCAGCCCCGCCTACGAGCAGTACTTC.

The DNA for the CDR3 is TGCGCCAGCAGTGAGTCGACTCGGGGGCATGAGCAGTTCTTC. Translation: CASSESTRGHEQFF. The chain joins TRBV10-2 to TRBJ2-1; D may correspond to TRBD1 or TRBD2 (6 bases each). V lost 0 bases, J lost 8 bases, and 11 bases lay in between. Germline lookup yields CDR1 WSHSY and CDR2 SAAADI. The CDR3 loop spans 14 amino acids.

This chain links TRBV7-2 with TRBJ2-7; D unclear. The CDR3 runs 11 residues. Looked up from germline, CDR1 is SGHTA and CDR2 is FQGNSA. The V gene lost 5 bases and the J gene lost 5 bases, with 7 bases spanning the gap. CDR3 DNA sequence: TGTGCCAGCAGCCCTCTAAACGAGCAGTACTTC. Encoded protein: CASSPLNEQYF.

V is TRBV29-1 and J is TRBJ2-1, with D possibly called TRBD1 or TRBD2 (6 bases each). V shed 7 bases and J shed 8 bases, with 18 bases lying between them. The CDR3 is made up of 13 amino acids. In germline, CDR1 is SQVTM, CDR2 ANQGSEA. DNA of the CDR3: TGCAGCGGGAGGGATCAGGGGTCGCATGAGCAGTTCTTC. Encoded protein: CSGRDQGSHEQFF.